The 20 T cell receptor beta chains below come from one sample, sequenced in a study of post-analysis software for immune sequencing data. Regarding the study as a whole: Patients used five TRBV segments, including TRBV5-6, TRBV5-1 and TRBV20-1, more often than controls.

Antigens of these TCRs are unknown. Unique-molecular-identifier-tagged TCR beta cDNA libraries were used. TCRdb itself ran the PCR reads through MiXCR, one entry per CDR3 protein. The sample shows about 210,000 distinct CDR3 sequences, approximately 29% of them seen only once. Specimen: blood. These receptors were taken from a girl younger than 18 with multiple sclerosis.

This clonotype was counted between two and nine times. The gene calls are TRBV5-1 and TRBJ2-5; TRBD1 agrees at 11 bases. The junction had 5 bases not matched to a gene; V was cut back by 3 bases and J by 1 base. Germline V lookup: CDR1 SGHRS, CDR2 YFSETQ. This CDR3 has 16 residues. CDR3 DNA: TGCGCCAGCAGCTCATCAGGGACAGGGGGCCAAGAGACCCAGTACTTC. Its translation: CASSSSGTGGQETQYF.

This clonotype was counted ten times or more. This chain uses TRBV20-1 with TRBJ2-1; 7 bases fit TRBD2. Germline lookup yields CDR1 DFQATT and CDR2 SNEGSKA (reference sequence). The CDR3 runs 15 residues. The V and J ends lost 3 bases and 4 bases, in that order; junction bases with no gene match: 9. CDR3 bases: TGCAGTGCTAGTTGGGCGGGAGAGGGTTACAATGAGCAGTTCTTC. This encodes CSASWAGEGYNEQFF.

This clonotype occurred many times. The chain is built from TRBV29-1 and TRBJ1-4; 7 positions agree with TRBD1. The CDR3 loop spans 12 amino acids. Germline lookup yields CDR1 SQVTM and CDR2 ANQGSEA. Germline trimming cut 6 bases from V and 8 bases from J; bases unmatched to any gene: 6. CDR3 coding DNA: TGCAGCGTGAGGGGGACAGACGAAAAACTGTTTTTT. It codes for CSVRGTDEKLFF.

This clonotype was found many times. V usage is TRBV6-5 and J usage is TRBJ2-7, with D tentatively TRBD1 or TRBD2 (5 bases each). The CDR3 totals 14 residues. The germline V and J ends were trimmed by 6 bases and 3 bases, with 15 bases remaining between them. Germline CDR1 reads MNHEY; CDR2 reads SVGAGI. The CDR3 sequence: CASSSGTGIYEQYF. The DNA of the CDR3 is TGTGCCAGCAGCTCCGGGACGGGCATCTACGAGCAGTACTTC.

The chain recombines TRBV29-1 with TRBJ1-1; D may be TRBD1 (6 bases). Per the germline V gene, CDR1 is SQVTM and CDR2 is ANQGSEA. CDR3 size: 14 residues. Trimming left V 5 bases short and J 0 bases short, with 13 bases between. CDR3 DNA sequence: TGCAGCGTTTTCAGGACAGTCATGAACACTGAAGCTTTCTTT. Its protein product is CSVFRTVMNTEAFF.

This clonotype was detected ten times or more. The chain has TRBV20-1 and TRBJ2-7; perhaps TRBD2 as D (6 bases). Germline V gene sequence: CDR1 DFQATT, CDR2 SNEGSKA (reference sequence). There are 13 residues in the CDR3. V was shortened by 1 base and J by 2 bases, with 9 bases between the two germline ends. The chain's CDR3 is CSARGDSAYEQYF. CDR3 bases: TGCAGTGCTAGAGGGGACTCAGCCTACGAGCAGTACTTC.

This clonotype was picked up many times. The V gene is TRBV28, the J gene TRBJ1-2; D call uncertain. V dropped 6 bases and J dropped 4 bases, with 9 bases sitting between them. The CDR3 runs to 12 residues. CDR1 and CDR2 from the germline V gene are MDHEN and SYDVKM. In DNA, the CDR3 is TGTGCCAGCAGCCAAAAGGTCTATGGCTACACCTTC. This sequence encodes CASSQKVYGYTF.

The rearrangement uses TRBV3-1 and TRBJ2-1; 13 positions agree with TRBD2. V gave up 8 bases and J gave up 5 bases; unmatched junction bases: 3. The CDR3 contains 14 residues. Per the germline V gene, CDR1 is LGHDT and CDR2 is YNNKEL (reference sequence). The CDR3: CASAGLAGNNEQFF. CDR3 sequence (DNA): TGTGCCAGCGCGGGACTAGCGGGGAACAATGAGCAGTTCTTC.

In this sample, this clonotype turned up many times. The CDR3 DNA sequence: TGCAGCGTTGAGTTCTCGGGACAGGTTGTTGGCTACACCTTC. It is translated as CSVEFSGQVVGYTF. The chain is built from TRBV29-1 and TRBJ1-2; 8 nucleotides agree with TRBD1. The CDR3 spans 14 residues. V dropped 3 bases and J dropped 7; count of bases not matched to a gene: 10. The germline V gene encodes CDR1 SQVTM and CDR2 ANQGSEA. Full variable domain (outside the CDR3, taken from reference TRBV29-1 and TRBJ1-2): SAVISQKPSRDICQRGTSLTIQCQVDSQVTMMFWYRQQPGQSLTLIATANQGSEATYESGFVIDKFPISRPNLTFSTLTVSNMSPEDSSIYLCSVEFSGQVVGYTFGSGTRLTVV.

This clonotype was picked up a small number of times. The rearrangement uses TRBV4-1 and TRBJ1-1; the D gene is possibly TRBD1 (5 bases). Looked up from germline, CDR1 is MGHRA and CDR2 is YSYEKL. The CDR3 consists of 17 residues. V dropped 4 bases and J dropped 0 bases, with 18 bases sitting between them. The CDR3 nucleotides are TGCGCCAGCAGCCGATACCGGGACGGTGACATGAACACTGAAGCTTTCTTT. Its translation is CASSRYRDGDMNTEAFF.

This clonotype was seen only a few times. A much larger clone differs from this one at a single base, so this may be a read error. CDR3 residues: CAWMWAAGSGEQFF. The CDR3 nucleotides are TGTGCCTGGATGTGGGCGGCTGGGAGCGGTGAGCAGTTCTTC. This chain connects TRBV30 to TRBJ2-1; possible D gene TRBD2, 5 bases. CDR3 length equals 14 residues. Germline lookup yields CDR1 GTSNPN and CDR2 SVGIG (reference sequence). V was trimmed by 4 bases and J by 9 bases, leaving 19 bases between them.

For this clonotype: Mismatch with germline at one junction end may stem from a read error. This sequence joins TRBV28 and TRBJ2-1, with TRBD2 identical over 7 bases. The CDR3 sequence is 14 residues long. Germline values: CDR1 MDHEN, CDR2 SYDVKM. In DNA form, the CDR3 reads TGTGCCAGCAGTTTACTAGCGGCCTACAATGAGCGGTGCTTC. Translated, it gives CASSLLAAYNERCF.

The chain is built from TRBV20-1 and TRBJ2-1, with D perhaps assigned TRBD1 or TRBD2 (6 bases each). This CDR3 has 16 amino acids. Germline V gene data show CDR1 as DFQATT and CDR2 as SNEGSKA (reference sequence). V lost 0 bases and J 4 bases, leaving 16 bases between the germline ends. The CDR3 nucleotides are TGCAGTGCTAGAGATCCCGGGGGCGGAAATTACAATGAGCAGTTCTTC. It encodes CSARDPGGGNYNEQFF.

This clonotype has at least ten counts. The CDR3 bases are TGTGCCAGCAGTTACGGGTTCTACGAGCAGTACTTC. As protein: CASSYGFYEQYF. This chain uses TRBV6-6 with TRBJ2-7; D is undetermined. The germline V gene has CDR1 MNHNY and CDR2 SVGAGI (reference sequence). CDR3 size: 12 residues. V was shortened by 2 bases and J by 3 bases, with 5 bases between the two germline ends.

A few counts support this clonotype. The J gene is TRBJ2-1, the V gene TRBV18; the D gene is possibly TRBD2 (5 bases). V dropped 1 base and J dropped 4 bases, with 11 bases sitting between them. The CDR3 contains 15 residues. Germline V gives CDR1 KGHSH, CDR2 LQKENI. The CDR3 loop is CASSPRGMAYNEQFF. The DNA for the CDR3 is TGTGCCAGCTCACCACGAGGGATGGCGTACAATGAGCAGTTCTTC.

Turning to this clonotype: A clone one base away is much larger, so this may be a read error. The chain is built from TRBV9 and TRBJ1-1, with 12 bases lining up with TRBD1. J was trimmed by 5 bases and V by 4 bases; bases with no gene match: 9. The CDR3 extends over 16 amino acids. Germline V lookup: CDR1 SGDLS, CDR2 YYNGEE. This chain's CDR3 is CASSPTQGQGATEAFF. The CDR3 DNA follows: TGTGCCAGCAGCCCGACCCAGGGACAGGGGGCAACTGAAGCTTTCTTT.

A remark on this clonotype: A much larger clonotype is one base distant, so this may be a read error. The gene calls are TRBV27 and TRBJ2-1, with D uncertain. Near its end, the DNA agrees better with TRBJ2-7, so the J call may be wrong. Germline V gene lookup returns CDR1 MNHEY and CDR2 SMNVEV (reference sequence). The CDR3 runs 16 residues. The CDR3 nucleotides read TGTGCCAGCAGTTCACTTCGACCGGGCTTCTACAATGAGCAGTACTTC. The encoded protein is CASSSLRPGFYNEQYF.

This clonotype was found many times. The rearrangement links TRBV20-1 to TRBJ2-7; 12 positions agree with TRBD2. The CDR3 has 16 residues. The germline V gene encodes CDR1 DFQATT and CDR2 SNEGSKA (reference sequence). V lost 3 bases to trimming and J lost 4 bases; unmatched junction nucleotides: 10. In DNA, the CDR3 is TGCAGTGCTAGGTCGGCTAGCGGGAGGGCCGGATACGAGCAGTACTTC. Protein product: CSARSASGRAGYEQYF.

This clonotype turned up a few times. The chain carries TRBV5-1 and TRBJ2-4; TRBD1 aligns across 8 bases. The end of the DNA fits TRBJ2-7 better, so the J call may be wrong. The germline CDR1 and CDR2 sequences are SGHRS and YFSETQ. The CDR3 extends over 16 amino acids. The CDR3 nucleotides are TGCGCCAGCAGCTTGGAGACAGGGGTTTCCTCCTACGAGCAGTACTTC. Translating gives CASSLETGVSSYEQYF.

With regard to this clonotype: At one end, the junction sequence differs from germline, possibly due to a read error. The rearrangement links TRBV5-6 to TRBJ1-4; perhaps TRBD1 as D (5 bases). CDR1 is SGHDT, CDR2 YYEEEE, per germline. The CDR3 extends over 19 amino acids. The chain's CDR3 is CASSFREAAPLGTNEELFF. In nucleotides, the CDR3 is TGTGCCAGCAGCTTTAGGGAAGCAGCCCCCTTGGGGACTAATGAAGAACTGTTTTTT.